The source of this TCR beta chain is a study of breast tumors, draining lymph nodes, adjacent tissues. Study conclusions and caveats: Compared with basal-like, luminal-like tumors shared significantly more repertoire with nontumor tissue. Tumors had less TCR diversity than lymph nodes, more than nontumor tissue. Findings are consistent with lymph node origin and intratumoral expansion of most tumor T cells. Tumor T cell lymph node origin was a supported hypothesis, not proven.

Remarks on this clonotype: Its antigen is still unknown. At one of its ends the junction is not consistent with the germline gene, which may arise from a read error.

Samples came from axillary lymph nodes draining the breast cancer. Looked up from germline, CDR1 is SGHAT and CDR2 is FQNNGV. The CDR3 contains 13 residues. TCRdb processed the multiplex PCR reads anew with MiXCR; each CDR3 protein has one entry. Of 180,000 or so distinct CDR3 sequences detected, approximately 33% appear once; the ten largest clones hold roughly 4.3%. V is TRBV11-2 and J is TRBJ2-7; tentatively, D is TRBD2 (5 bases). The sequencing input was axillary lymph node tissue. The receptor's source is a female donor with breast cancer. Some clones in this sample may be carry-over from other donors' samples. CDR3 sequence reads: CANSFGRASEQYF. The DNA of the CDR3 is TGTGCCAACAGCTTTGGGCGGGCCTCCGAGCAGTACTTC. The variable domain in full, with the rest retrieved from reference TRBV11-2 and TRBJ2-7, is EAGVAQSPRYKIIEKRQSVAFWCNPISGHATLYWYQQILGQGPKLLIQFQNNGVVDDSQLPKDRFSAERLKGVDSTLKIQPAKLEDSAVYLCANSFGRASEQYFGPGTRLTVT.